The 18 T cell receptor beta chains below come from one sample, sequenced in a study of beta chain features in type 1 diabetes. All of the isolated RNA was reverse transcribed, so expressed TCRB transcripts were sequenced. Sequencing was performed with immunoSEQ multiplex PCR; in TCRdb, only in-frame clones are kept and a portion is missing. The data contain roughly 250,000 clones, around 68% of them singletons. Source material: naive CD4+ T cells from blood. Receptors originate from a man aged 25 to 40 in good health.

The V call is TRBV29-1, the J call TRBJ2-1; 8 bases align to TRBD2. The CDR3 consists of 16 residues. Germline loops: CDR1 SQVTM, CDR2 ANQGSEA. Germline trimming cut 3 bases from V and 0 bases from J; bases unmatched to any gene: 7. The DNA for the CDR3 is TGCAGCGTTGACATAGCGGGGTCGAGCTCCTACAATGAGCAGTTCTTC. It is translated as CSVDIAGSSSYNEQFF.

The sample holds a few counts of this clone. The J gene is TRBJ2-1, the V gene TRBV13, with D possibly matching TRBD2 (5 bases). V was shortened by 5 bases and J by 4 bases, with 24 bases between the two germline ends. The CDR3 is made up of 18 amino acids. From germline, CDR1 is PRHDT and CDR2 FYEKMQ (reference sequence). In DNA form, the CDR3 reads TGTGCCAGCAGCCATTCCGGGCTGGGGTCGGACTCGTACAATGAGCAGTTCTTC. Translated, it gives CASSHSGLGSDSYNEQFF.

This chain uses TRBV5-6 with TRBJ2-5, with D perhaps being TRBD1 or TRBD2 (5 bases each). Trimming removed 0 bases from V and 5 bases from J, with 20 bases in between. This CDR3 spans 17 amino acids. Germline V gives CDR1 SGHDT, CDR2 YYEEEE. CDR3 protein: CASSLDPAGIGGETQYF. CDR3 in DNA: TGTGCCAGCAGCTTGGACCCCGCAGGGATTGGCGGGGAGACCCAGTACTTC. The full variable domain, rest sourced from reference TRBV5-6 and TRBJ2-5, is DAGVTQSPTHLIKTRGQQVTLRCSPKSGHDTVSWYQQALGQGPQFIFQYYEEEERQRGNFPDRFSGHQFPNYSSELNVNALLLGDSALYLCASSLDPAGIGGETQYFGPGTRLLVL.

The chain employs TRBV7-2 and TRBJ2-7; D remains unclear. Trimming removed 1 base at V and 0 bases at J, with 13 bases between. The CDR3 has 16 residues. Germline V lookup: CDR1 SGHTA, CDR2 FQGNSA. DNA for the CDR3: TGTGCCAGCAGCTTAGGAGGCAGGACGTCCTCCTACGAGCAGTACTTC. Protein product: CASSLGGRTSSYEQYF.

The chain joins TRBV6-5 to TRBJ1-2; 12 bases fit TRBD1. The junction had 3 bases not matched to a gene; V was cut back by 5 bases and J by 8 bases. Germline CDR1 reads MNHEY; CDR2 reads SVGAGI. The CDR3 has 13 amino acids. This CDR3 is CASSTGTGGGYTF. Here the CDR3 DNA reads TGTGCCAGCAGTACAGGGACAGGGGGCGGCTACACCTTC.

This clone was counted only a few times. This sequence joins TRBV7-2 and TRBJ2-7; tentative D call: TRBD2 (5 bases). Trimming cost V 5 bases and J 3 bases, with 14 bases left between them. This CDR3 spans 14 amino acids. Germline CDR1 reads SGHTA; CDR2 reads FQGNSA. DNA of the CDR3: TGTGCCAGCAGCAAGCAGTCGGGATACTACGAGCAGTACTTC. Residues: CASSKQSGYYEQYF.

This chain links TRBV7-8 with TRBJ2-5; 7 nucleotides agree with TRBD1. The length of the CDR3 is 15 residues. The ends lost 6 bases at V and 2 bases at J; junction bases unmatched: 9. The V gene's germline CDR1 is SGHVS and CDR2 FQNEAQ. The CDR3 DNA reads TGTGCCAGCAGAAAGATTAGGGGGCCGCAAGAGACCCAGTACTTC. Encoded protein: CASRKIRGPQETQYF.

This clone has only a few counts. The J gene is TRBJ2-1, the V gene TRBV30; D is unresolved. Between the trimmed V and J ends, which lost 0 bases and 10 bases, there was a span of 4 bases. CDR1 and CDR2 from the germline V gene are GTSNPN and SVGIG (reference sequence). The CDR3 has 10 amino acids. The CDR3 DNA follows: TGTGCCTGGAGTGTATACGAGCAGTTCTTC. Translation gives CAWSVYEQFF.

The V call is TRBV2, the J call TRBJ2-3; 8 nucleotides match TRBD2. Looked up from germline, CDR1 is SNHLY and CDR2 is FYNNEI. After removal of 6 bases from V and 2 bases from J, the junction contained 7 bases not matched to a gene. The CDR3 is 15 amino acids. The CDR3 protein is CASRPEREFTDTQYF. CDR3 nucleotides: TGTGCCAGCAGGCCTGAGCGGGAGTTCACAGATACGCAGTATTTT. Supplemented by reference TRBV2 and TRBJ2-3, the full variable domain reads EPEVTQTPSHQVTQMGQEVILRCVPISNHLYFYWYRQILGQKVEFLVSFYNNEISEKSEIFDDQFSVERPDGSNFTLKIRSTKLEDSAMYFCASRPEREFTDTQYFGPGTRLTVL.

This clone showed up just a few times. The rearrangement links TRBV30 to TRBJ2-2; no clear D. Looked up from germline, CDR1 is GTSNPN and CDR2 is SVGIG (reference sequence). Trimming stripped 0 bases from V and 4 bases from J, with 3 bases between. This CDR3 has 12 amino acids. The CDR3 sequence: CAWSVTTGELFF. The CDR3 DNA reads TGTGCCTGGAGTGTGACCACCGGGGAGCTGTTTTTT. Together with reference TRBV30 and TRBJ2-2, the CDR3 gives the full variable domain: SQTIHQWPATLVQPVGSPLSLECTVEGTSNPNLYWYRQAAGRGLQLLFYSVGIGQISSEVPQNLSASRPQDRQFILSSKKLLLSDSGFYLCAWSVTTGELFFGEGSRLTVL.

The sample holds one count of this clone. The V and J genes are TRBV5-1 and TRBJ2-1; D ambiguous. The CDR3 covers 13 residues. Looked up from germline, CDR1 is SGHRS and CDR2 is YFSETQ. Trimming pared 4 bases from V and 13 bases from J, leaving 18 bases between. The CDR3 DNA is TGCGCCAGCAGCAAGGACCTCTTGGCTACACAGTTCTTC. Its protein product is CASSKDLLATQFF.

The genes are TRBV27 and TRBJ2-1; D is undetermined. Between the trimmed V and J ends, which lost 8 bases and 9 bases, there was a span of 11 bases. The CDR3 has 11 amino acids. Germline V lookup: CDR1 MNHEY, CDR2 SMNVEV (reference sequence). CDR3 residues: CASRSMAEQFF. The CDR3 region has the DNA TGTGCCAGCCGGTCGATGGCTGAGCAGTTCTTC.

The rearrangement uses TRBV11-2 and TRBJ2-5; 11 bases are shared with TRBD2. CDR1 and CDR2 from the germline V gene are SGHAT and FQNNGV. This CDR3 is built from 19 residues. With 5 bases clipped from V and 5 bases from J, the junction kept 19 bases outside the gene matches. The CDR3 loop is CASSLTGTSGPKGGETQYF. The CDR3 region has the DNA TGTGCCAGCAGCCTAACCGGGACTAGCGGCCCTAAGGGCGGGGAGACCCAGTACTTC. Looking up the rest from reference TRBV11-2 and TRBJ2-5 gives the full variable domain: EAGVAQSPRYKIIEKRQSVAFWCNPISGHATLYWYQQILGQGPKLLIQFQNNGVVDDSQLPKDRFSAERLKGVDSTLKIQPAKLEDSAVYLCASSLTGTSGPKGGETQYFGPGTRLLVL.

CDR3: CASSLKRSDEQYF. CDR3 DNA: TGTGCCAGCAGTTTAAAAAGGTCAGACGAGCAGTACTTC. The V and J genes are TRBV27 and TRBJ2-7, with D uncertain. V was clipped by 2 bases and J by 5 bases, with 10 bases between them. The CDR3 totals 13 residues. The germline V gene encodes CDR1 MNHEY and CDR2 SMNVEV (reference sequence).

The rearrangement joins TRBV29-1 to TRBJ1-1; a possible D gene is TRBD1 (6 bases). This CDR3 comprises 12 residues. The germline V gene has CDR1 SQVTM and CDR2 ANQGSEA. Trimming left V 7 bases short and J 2 bases short, with 11 bases between. The CDR3 nucleotides are TGCAGCGCATTCAGGGGCAACACTGAAGCTTTCTTT. It encodes CSAFRGNTEAFF.

The V and J genes are TRBV10-3 and TRBJ2-3, with D perhaps matching TRBD1 or TRBD2 (6 bases each). Germline lookup yields CDR1 ENHRY and CDR2 SYGVKD. V lost 0 bases to trimming and J lost 0 bases, with 10 bases between them. This CDR3 is built from 16 residues. Written as DNA, the CDR3 is TGTGCCATCAGTGAGTCGACGGGGGCTAGCACAGATACGCAGTATTTT. Translating gives CAISESTGASTDTQYF.

This rearrangement joins TRBV30 to TRBJ1-5; 7 positions match TRBD1. CDR3 length equals 13 residues. The trim removed 2 bases at V and 6 bases at J, leaving 4 bases unmatched. Germline loops: CDR1 GTSNPN, CDR2 SVGIG (reference sequence). CDR3: CAWSTDRVQPQHF. The CDR3 DNA reads as TGTGCCTGGAGTACAGACAGGGTTCAGCCCCAGCATTTT.

V usage is TRBV13 and J usage is TRBJ2-1, with D perhaps given as TRBD1 or TRBD2 (6 bases each). The V end was cut by 8 bases, the J end by 0 bases, with 20 bases between. The CDR3 covers 17 residues. Germline V CDR1 and CDR2: PRHDT, FYEKMQ (reference sequence). This CDR3 reads CASGQLRGRSSYNEQFF. The DNA for the CDR3 is TGTGCCAGCGGTCAACTGAGGGGGAGGAGCTCCTACAATGAGCAGTTCTTC.